Shown below are 22 T cell receptor beta chains from a single sample sequenced in a study of a mutant IDH1 vaccine in newly diagnosed glioma. The antigens of these receptors remain unknown. This table comes from immunoSEQ multiplex PCR, and its TCRdb copy is limited to in-frame clones, with some not included. The sample yields 30,000 to 40,000 clones, 84% seen once. As to time point: week 11, during vaccination. Vaccinated patients received 300 ug of mutant IDH1 20-mer peptide per dose, with topical imiquimod. The sequencing used PBMCs, collected from a glioma patient whose treatment included an IDH1 peptide vaccine. The source of these receptors is a man aged 40-50 years with glioma.

V is TRBV15 and J is TRBJ2-7; 7 nucleotides match TRBD2. This CDR3 comprises 15 residues. Trimming removed 1 base from V and 3 bases from J; junction bases left unmatched: 6. CDR1 is LNHNV and CDR2 is YYDKDF in the germline V gene (reference sequence). The CDR3 DNA sequence: TGTGCCACCAGCAGAGCGGGAGGATTTCTCTACGAGCAGTACTTC. Protein: CATSRAGGFLYEQYF.

The chain recombines TRBV27 with TRBJ2-7; 10 bases are a match to TRBD2. The V segment lost 4 bases and the J segment 3 bases; nucleotides outside the gene matches: 6. This CDR3 has 15 residues. Germline V gene data show CDR1 as MNHEY and CDR2 as SMNVEV (reference sequence). CDR3 coding DNA: TGTGCCAGCAGTTACTCCCGGACTAGCGGCTACGAGCAGTACTTC. As protein: CASSYSRTSGYEQYF.

The chain combines TRBV6-1 with TRBJ1-4, with D tentatively TRBD1 (5 bases). The V gene lost 7 bases and the J gene lost 4 bases, with 16 bases spanning the gap. CDR3 length equals 15 residues. Germline V CDR1 and CDR2: MNHNS, SASEGT. CDR3 coding DNA: TGTGCCAGCATGCGGGGCCGCCAGGGTAATGAAAAACTGTTTTTT. As protein: CASMRGRQGNEKLFF.

This clone has a single count. This chain joins TRBV18 and TRBJ1-1, with TRBD1 matching over 8 bases. With V trimmed by 3 bases and J by 6 bases, 9 bases remained unmatched. The CDR3 covers 15 residues. Germline CDR1 and CDR2: KGHSH and LQKENI. CDR3 loop: CASSPGDRRGPEAFF. CDR3 nucleotides: TGTGCCAGCTCACCCGGGGACAGGCGAGGACCTGAAGCTTTCTTT. Drawing the rest from reference TRBV18 and TRBJ1-1, the complete variable domain is NAGVMQNPRHLVRRRGQEARLRCSPMKGHSHVYWYRQLPEEGLKFMVYLQKENIIDESGMPKERFSAEFPKEGPSILRIQQVVRGDSAAYFCASSPGDRRGPEAFFGQGTRLTVV.

The chain links TRBV4-2 to TRBJ2-5; D remains ambiguous. The CDR3 has 15 amino acids. V shed 1 base and J shed 7 bases, with 16 bases lying between them. Germline V gene lookup returns CDR1 LGHNA and CDR2 YNFKEQ. The CDR3 DNA reads TGTGCCAGCAGCCAAGGTTACGGTTTTGTGGGGACCCAGTACTTC. Protein sequence: CASSQGYGFVGTQYF.

The gene calls are TRBV25-1 and TRBJ2-7; a possible D gene is TRBD2 (6 bases). The length of the CDR3 is 15 residues. Germline V CDR1 and CDR2: MGHDK, SYGVNS. Trimming pared 4 bases from V and 3 bases from J, leaving 16 bases between. The CDR3: CASSVIEGTGYEQYF. CDR3 nucleotide sequence: TGTGCCAGCAGTGTAATCGAGGGGACTGGCTACGAGCAGTACTTC.

The rearrangement links TRBV2 to TRBJ2-1, with 11 bases aligning to TRBD1. Germline-derived CDR1 and CDR2 are SNHLY and FYNNEI. V shed 3 bases, J shed 4 bases, and the junction held 5 bases outside the gene matches. This CDR3 has 16 residues. This CDR3 reads CASSDIWDRGYNEQFF. CDR3 DNA sequence: TGTGCCAGCAGTGACATTTGGGACAGGGGGTACAATGAGCAGTTCTTC.

The chain combines TRBV7-3 with TRBJ1-2; 7 bases match TRBD1. CDR1 is SGHTA and CDR2 is FQGTGA in the germline V gene. V lost 5 bases to trimming and J lost 2 bases; unmatched junction nucleotides: 5. CDR3 length equals 14 residues. CDR3 region: CASSRQGGNYGYTF. In DNA, the CDR3 is TGTGCCAGCAGCAGACAGGGTGGCAACTATGGCTACACCTTC.

This chain joins TRBV15 and TRBJ2-7; 8 bases are a match to TRBD1. Germline V lookup: CDR1 LNHNV, CDR2 YYDKDF (reference sequence). The junction had 10 bases not matched to a gene; V was cut back by 1 base and J by 5 bases. The CDR3 runs to 16 residues. CDR3 protein: CATSRAWVRGHDEQYF. The CDR3 nucleotides read TGTGCCACCAGCAGAGCGTGGGTCAGGGGGCACGACGAGCAGTACTTC.

The count of this clone is one. This rearrangement joins TRBV10-2 to TRBJ2-7, with 11 positions matching TRBD2. This CDR3 spans 12 amino acids. The germline V gene encodes CDR1 WSHSY and CDR2 SAAADI. Losses at the gene ends were 4 bases for V and 9 bases for J; bases not matched to a gene: 2. In DNA form, the CDR3 reads TGCGCCAGCAGTGCTAGCGGGAGGTTGCAGTACTTC. Translation: CASSASGRLQYF.

V is TRBV12-5 and J is TRBJ1-3; 7 positions agree with TRBD1. The germline gives CDR1 LGHNT, CDR2 FRNRAP. The V gene end was trimmed by 6 bases and the J gene end by 6 bases; junction bases not matched to a gene: 11. The length of the CDR3 is 15 residues. The CDR3 protein is CASGKGQDLENTIYF. The CDR3, as DNA: TGTGCTAGTGGCAAAGGACAGGATCTTGAAAACACCATATATTTT.

The V call is TRBV4-3, the J call TRBJ2-3, with TRBD2 matching over 10 bases. V lost 1 base and J lost 4; bases outside the gene matches: 2. The CDR3 spans 15 residues. Germline loops: CDR1 LGHNA, CDR2 YSLEER. The CDR3 loop reads CASSQALAGADTQYF. DNA for the CDR3: TGCGCCAGCAGCCAAGCCCTAGCGGGAGCAGATACGCAGTATTTT.

The V call is TRBV12-5, the J call TRBJ1-5; 10 bases map to TRBD1. Per the germline V gene, CDR1 is LGHNT and CDR2 is FRNRAP. The CDR3 consists of 16 residues. Losses at the gene ends were 5 bases for V and 4 bases for J; bases not matched to a gene: 8. The CDR3 is CASGPTGGDRNQPQHF. Written as DNA, the CDR3 is TGTGCTAGTGGTCCGACAGGGGGCGATCGTAATCAGCCCCAGCATTTT.

V usage is TRBV6-5 and J usage is TRBJ2-7, with D perhaps TRBD1 (5 bases). Trimming shortened V by 2 bases and J by 3 bases, and 17 bases separated the two germline ends. This CDR3 is built from 16 residues. The germline CDR1 and CDR2 sequences are MNHEY and SVGAGI. The CDR3 coding sequence is TGTGCCAGCAGTTACAGGTGGGGCAGGGAAGACTACGAGCAGTACTTC. As protein: CASSYRWGREDYEQYF.

This clone was seen a handful of times. The rearrangement uses TRBV14 and TRBJ1-5, with D hard to call. Germline CDR1 and CDR2: SGHDN and FVKESK. This CDR3 is 13 amino acids long. V lost 4 bases, J lost 4 bases, and 8 bases lay in between. Here the CDR3 reads CASSRSWNQPQHF. CDR3 coding DNA: TGTGCCAGCAGCCGCAGCTGGAATCAGCCCCAGCATTTT. Looking up the rest from reference TRBV14 and TRBJ1-5 gives the full variable domain: EAGVTQFPSHSVIEKGQTVTLRCDPISGHDNLYWYRRVMGKEIKFLLHFVKESKQDESGMPNNRFLAERTGGTYSTLKVQPAELEDSGVYFCASSRSWNQPQHFGDGTRLSIL.

This clone occurred a few times. The rearrangement joins TRBV9 to TRBJ2-2, with D uncertain. CDR1 and CDR2 from the germline V gene are SGDLS and YYNGEE. CDR3 length: 16 amino acids. Deletions cut 0 bases from V and 5 bases from J, with 14 bases between. The CDR3 bases are TGTGCCAGCAGCGTAGGCTTGTCGGCCGGGACCGGGGAGCTGTTTTTT. Protein product: CASSVGLSAGTGELFF.

This clone was picked up one time. This chain uses TRBV6-5 with TRBJ2-5; TRBD2 matches at 10 bases. The ends lost 5 bases at V and 13 bases at J; junction bases unmatched: 10. Germline V gives CDR1 MNHEY, CDR2 SVGAGI. The CDR3 has 13 amino acids. The CDR3 here is CASSRTSGGTLYF. The CDR3 DNA is TGTGCCAGCAGTAGGACTAGCGGAGGTACTTTGTACTTC.

A note on this clone: One end of the junction is discordant with germline, which a read error may explain. The chain links TRBV11-2 to TRBJ2-7, with D unresolved. Germline CDR1 is SGHAT and CDR2 is FQNNGV. This CDR3 comprises 14 residues. CDR3 amino acids: CASSLDRSEQPRRF. The CDR3 DNA is TGTGCCAGCAGCTTAGATCGATCGGAACAGCCAAGGAGATTC.

The chain joins TRBV15 to TRBJ2-7; 9 bases are a match to TRBD1. V lost 4 bases and J lost 4; bases outside the gene matches: 8. The CDR3 totals 15 residues. The germline CDR1 and CDR2 sequences are LNHNV and YYDKDF (reference sequence). The CDR3 nucleotides are TGTGCCACCAGCAAACCGGGACAGGGTTTTTACGAGCAGTACTTC. Residues: CATSKPGQGFYEQYF.

This rearrangement joins TRBV18 to TRBJ1-5; tentatively, D is TRBD1 (5 bases). V lost 3 bases and J lost 2, with 11 bases in between. CDR1 KGHSH and CDR2 LQKENI come from the germline V gene. The CDR3 is 15 residues long. The CDR3 sequence is CASSPLQGGNQPQHF. The CDR3 DNA follows: TGTGCCAGCTCACCTTTGCAGGGTGGCAATCAGCCCCAGCATTTT. Looking up the rest from reference TRBV18 and TRBJ1-5 gives the full variable domain: NAGVMQNPRHLVRRRGQEARLRCSPMKGHSHVYWYRQLPEEGLKFMVYLQKENIIDESGMPKERFSAEFPKEGPSILRIQQVVRGDSAAYFCASSPLQGGNQPQHFGDGTRLSIL.

The CDR3 reads CASSEVPGQGKLFF. The CDR3, as DNA: TGTGCCAGCAGTGAGGTCCCGGGACAGGGAAAACTGTTTTTT. The J gene is TRBJ1-4, the V gene TRBV6-1, with 9 bases that match TRBD1. V lost 3 bases, J lost 10 bases, and 6 bases stayed unmatched. The CDR3 contains 14 residues. Germline V gene sequence: CDR1 MNHNS, CDR2 SASEGT.

The chain couples TRBV23-1 to TRBJ2-7; TRBD1 aligns across 8 bases. TRBV23-1 is filed as an ORF, its function uncertain. CDR3 size: 18 residues. V gave up 7 bases and J gave up 1 base; unmatched junction bases: 18. The chain's CDR3 is CASTTTELRTGGSYEQYF. CDR3 in DNA: TGCGCCAGCACGACCACTGAGCTCCGAACAGGGGGTTCCTACGAGCAGTACTTC.